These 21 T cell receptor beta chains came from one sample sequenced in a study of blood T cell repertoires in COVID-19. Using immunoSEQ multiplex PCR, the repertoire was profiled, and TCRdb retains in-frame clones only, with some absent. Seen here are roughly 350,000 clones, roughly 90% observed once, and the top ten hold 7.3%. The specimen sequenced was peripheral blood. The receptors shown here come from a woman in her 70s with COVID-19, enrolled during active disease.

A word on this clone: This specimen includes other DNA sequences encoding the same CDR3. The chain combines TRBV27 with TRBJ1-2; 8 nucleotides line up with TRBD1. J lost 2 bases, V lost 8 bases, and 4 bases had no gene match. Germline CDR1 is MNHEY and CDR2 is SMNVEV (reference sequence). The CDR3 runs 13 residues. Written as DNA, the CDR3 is TGTGCCAGCCGTAGGACAGGGAACTATGGCTACACCTTC. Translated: CASRRTGNYGYTF.

The DNA of the CDR3 is TGTGCCAGCTCACAGGGACAGTTCTACGAGCAGTACTTC. Encoded protein: CASSQGQFYEQYF. The chain is built from TRBV18 and TRBJ2-7, with 7 nucleotides matching TRBD1. CDR3 length: 13 amino acids. Losses at the gene ends were 4 bases for V and 3 bases for J; bases not matched to a gene: 3. Germline V gene data show CDR1 as KGHSH and CDR2 as LQKENI.

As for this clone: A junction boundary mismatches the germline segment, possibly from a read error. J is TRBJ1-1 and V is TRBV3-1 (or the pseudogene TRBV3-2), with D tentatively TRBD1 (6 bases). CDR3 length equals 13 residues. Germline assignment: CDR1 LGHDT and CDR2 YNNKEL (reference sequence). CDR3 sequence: CASSQLGTGKMSF. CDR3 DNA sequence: TGTGCCAGCAGCCAACTCGGAACAGGGAAGATGTCCTTT.

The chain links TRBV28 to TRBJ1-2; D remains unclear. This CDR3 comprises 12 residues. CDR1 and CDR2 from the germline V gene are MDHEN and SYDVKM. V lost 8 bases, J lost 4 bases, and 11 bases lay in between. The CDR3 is CASAIGFYGYTF. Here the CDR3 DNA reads TGTGCCAGCGCAATCGGTTTCTATGGCTACACCTTC.

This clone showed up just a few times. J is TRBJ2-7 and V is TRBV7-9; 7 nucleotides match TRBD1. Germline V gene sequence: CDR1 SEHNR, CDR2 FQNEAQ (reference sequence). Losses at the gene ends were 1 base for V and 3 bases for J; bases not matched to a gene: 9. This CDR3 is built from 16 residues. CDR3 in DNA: TGTGCCAGCAGCTTAGTCACTCCGGACAGGAACTACGAGCAGTACTTC. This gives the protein CASSLVTPDRNYEQYF.

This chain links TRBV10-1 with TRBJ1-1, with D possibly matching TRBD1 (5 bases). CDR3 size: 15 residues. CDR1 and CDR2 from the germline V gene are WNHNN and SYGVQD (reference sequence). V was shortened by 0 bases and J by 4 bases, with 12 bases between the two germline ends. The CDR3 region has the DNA TGCGCCAGCAGTGAGTCCGGCCAGGGTGGCACTGAAGCTTTCTTT. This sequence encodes CASSESGQGGTEAFF.

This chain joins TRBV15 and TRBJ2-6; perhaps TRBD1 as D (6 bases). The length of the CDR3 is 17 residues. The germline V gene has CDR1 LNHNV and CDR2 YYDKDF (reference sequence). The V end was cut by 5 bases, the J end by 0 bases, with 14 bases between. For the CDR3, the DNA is TGTGCCACCAGCGAACTTACAGGGCTCTCTGGGGCCAACGTCCTGACTTTC. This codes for CATSELTGLSGANVLTF. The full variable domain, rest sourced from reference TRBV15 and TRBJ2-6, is DAMVIQNPRYQVTQFGKPVTLSCSQTLNHNVMYWYQQKSSQAPKLLFHYYDKDFNNEADTPDNFQSRRPNTSFCFLDIRSPGLGDTAMYLCATSELTGLSGANVLTFGAGSRLTVL.

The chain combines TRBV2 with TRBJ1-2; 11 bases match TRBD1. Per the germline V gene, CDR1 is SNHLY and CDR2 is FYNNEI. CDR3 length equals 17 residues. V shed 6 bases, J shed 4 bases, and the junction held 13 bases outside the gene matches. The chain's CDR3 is CASSARTGGWGVYGYTF. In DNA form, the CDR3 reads TGTGCCAGCAGCGCAAGGACAGGGGGCTGGGGAGTCTATGGCTACACCTTC.

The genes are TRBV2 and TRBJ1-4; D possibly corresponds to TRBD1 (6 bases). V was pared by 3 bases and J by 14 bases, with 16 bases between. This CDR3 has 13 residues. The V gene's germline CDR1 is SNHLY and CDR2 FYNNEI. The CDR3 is CASSDSARGVLFF. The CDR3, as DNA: TGTGCCAGCAGTGACTCGGCCAGGGGAGTCCTGTTTTTT. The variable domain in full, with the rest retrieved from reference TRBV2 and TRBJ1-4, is EPEVTQTPSHQVTQMGQEVILRCVPISNHLYFYWYRQILGQKVEFLVSFYNNEISEKSEIFDDQFSVERPDGSNFTLKIRSTKLEDSAMYFCASSDSARGVLFFGSGTQLSVL.

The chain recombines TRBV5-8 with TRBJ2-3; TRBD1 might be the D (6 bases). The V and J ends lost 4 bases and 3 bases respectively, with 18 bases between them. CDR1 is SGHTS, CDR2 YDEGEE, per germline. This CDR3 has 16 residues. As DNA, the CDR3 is TGTGCCAGCAGCCGGGGAGATGGGACACGGACAGATACGCAGTATTTT. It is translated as CASSRGDGTRTDTQYF.

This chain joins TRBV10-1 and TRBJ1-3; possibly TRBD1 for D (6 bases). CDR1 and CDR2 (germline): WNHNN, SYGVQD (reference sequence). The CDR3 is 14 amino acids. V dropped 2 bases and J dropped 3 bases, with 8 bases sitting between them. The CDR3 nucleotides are TGCGCCAGCAGTGAGGCAGGGGATGGAAACACCATATATTTT. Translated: CASSEAGDGNTIYF.

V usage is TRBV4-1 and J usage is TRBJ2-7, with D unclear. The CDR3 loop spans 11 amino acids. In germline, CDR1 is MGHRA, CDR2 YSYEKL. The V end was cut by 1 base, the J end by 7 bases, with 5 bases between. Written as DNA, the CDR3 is TGCGCCAGCAGCCAAGGAGAGGAGCAGTACTTC. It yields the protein CASSQGEEQYF.

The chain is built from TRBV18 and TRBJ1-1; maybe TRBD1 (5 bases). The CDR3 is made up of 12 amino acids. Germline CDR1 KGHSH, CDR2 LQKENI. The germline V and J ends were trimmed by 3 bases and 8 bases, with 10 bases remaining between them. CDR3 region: CASSPEGWEAFF. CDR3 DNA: TGTGCCAGCTCACCGGAGGGGTGGGAAGCTTTCTTT.

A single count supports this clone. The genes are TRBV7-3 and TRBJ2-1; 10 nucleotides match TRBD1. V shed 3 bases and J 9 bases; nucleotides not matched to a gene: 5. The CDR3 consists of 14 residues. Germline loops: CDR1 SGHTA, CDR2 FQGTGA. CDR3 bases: TGTGCCAGCAGCTTGGGACAGGGGAGGGTTGAGCAGTTCTTC. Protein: CASSLGQGRVEQFF.

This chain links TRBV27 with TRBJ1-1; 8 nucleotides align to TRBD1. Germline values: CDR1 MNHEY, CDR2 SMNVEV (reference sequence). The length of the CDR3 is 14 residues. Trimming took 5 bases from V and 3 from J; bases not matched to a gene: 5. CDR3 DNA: TGTGCCAGCAGTGACAGGGGCCGAGACACTGAAGCTTTCTTT. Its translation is CASSDRGRDTEAFF.

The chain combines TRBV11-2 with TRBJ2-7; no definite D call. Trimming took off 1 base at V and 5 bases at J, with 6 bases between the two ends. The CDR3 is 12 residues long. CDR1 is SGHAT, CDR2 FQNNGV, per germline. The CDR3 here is CASSLGQDEQYF. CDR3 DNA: TGTGCCAGCAGCTTAGGACAAGACGAGCAGTACTTC.

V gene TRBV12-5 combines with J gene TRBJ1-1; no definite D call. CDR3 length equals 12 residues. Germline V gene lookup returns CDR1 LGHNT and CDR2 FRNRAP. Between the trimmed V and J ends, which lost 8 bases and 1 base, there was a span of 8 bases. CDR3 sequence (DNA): TGTGCTAGTACCAGAGGGAACACTGAAGCTTTCTTT. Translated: CASTRGNTEAFF.

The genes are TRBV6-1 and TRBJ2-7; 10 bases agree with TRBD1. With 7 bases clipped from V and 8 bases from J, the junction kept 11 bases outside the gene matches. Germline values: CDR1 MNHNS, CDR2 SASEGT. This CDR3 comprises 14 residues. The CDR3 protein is CASTAGTGVPKQYF. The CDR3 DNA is TGTGCCAGCACCGCCGGGACAGGGGTTCCCAAGCAGTACTTC.

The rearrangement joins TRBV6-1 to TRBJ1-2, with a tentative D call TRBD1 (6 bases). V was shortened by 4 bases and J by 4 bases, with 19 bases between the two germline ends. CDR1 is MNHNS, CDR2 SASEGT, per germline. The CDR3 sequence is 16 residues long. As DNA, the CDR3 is TGTGCCAGCAGTGGAGGACAGCACGAATATGGCTATGGCTACACCTTC. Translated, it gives CASSGGQHEYGYGYTF.

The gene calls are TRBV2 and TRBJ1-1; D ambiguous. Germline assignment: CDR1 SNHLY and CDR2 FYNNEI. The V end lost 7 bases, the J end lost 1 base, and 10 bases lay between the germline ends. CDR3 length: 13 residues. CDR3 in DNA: TGTGCCAGCACATTCCCCGGGAACACTGAAGCTTTCTTT. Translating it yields CASTFPGNTEAFF.

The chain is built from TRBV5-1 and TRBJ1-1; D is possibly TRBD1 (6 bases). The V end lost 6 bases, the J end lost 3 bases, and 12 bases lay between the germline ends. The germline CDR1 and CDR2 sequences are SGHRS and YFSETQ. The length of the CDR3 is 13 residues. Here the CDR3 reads CASTVGGYTEAFF. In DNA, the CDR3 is TGCGCCAGCACCGTTGGGGGCTACACTGAAGCTTTCTTT.